The 30 T cell receptor beta chains given below trace back to one sample, sequenced in a study of blood T cell repertoires in COVID-19. Here immunoSEQ multiplex PCR was the method, and the copy in TCRdb shows in-frame clones only, minus some. The sample includes under 75,000 clones, about four fifths seen only once; the top ten take 18%. Sequenced input: peripheral blood. The receptors originated from a man between 65 and 85 years old who had recovered from COVID-19.

This chain connects TRBV5-1 to TRBJ2-5; tentative D call: TRBD1 (6 bases). With 4 bases removed from V and 4 bases from J, the gap between germline ends came to 20 bases. This CDR3 has 16 amino acids. Germline CDR1 and CDR2: SGHRS and YFSETQ. The CDR3 spells CASSLTGSPIVETQYF. The DNA for the CDR3 is TGCGCCAGCAGCCTAACAGGGAGCCCCATCGTAGAGACCCAGTACTTC.

This chain joins TRBV6-2 or TRBV6-3 and TRBJ2-7; TRBD1 aligns across 8 bases. The V and J ends lost 5 bases and 0 bases, in that order; junction bases with no gene match: 9. CDR1 is MNHEY and CDR2 is SVGEGT in the germline V gene. The CDR3 totals 16 residues. The CDR3 reads CASSRSQGVSSYEQYF. For the CDR3, the DNA is TGTGCCAGCAGTCGCTCACAGGGGGTTTCCTCCTACGAGCAGTACTTC.

J is TRBJ2-4 and V is TRBV27, with TRBD2 matching over 9 bases. This CDR3 region has 17 residues. V was pared by 6 bases and J by 3 bases, with 12 bases of the junction left unmatched. Per the germline V gene, CDR1 is MNHEY and CDR2 is SMNVEV (reference sequence). The CDR3 reads CASRRDERGAGKNIQYF. DNA for the CDR3: TGTGCCAGCAGACGAGATGAGCGGGGGGCTGGCAAAAACATTCAGTACTTC.

V is TRBV30 and J is TRBJ2-3, with D uncertain. V lost 2 bases and J 1 base, leaving 7 bases between the germline ends. The CDR3 has 13 amino acids. CDR1 GTSNPN and CDR2 SVGIG come from the germline V gene (reference sequence). The CDR3 nucleotides read TGTGCCTGGAGTTCCCCGGGCACAGATACGCAGTATTTT. Its translation is CAWSSPGTDTQYF.

J is TRBJ1-1 and V is TRBV10-3; D perhaps matches TRBD1 (5 bases). Germline CDR1 is ENHRY and CDR2 is SYGVKD. The CDR3 is made up of 13 amino acids. With 10 bases removed from V and 4 bases from J, the gap between germline ends came to 16 bases. The CDR3: CATGGGGSTEAFF. The CDR3 coding sequence is TGTGCCACCGGTGGGGGAGGTTCCACTGAAGCTTTCTTT.

The chain combines TRBV19 with TRBJ2-7; 7 bases are a match to TRBD2. The CDR3 extends over 17 amino acids. V was clipped by 5 bases and J by 3 bases; unmatched bases: 16. Germline V CDR1 and CDR2: LNHDA, SQIVND (reference sequence). The CDR3 spells CASSSQSSAGISYEQYF. DNA for the CDR3: TGTGCCAGTAGTTCGCAATCATCAGCGGGGATCAGCTACGAGCAGTACTTC.

Here the CDR3 reads CASSYDYSGLGSTEAFF. In DNA form, the CDR3 reads TGTGCCAGCAGCTATGATTACAGCGGGTTGGGCAGCACTGAAGCTTTCTTT. This chain links TRBV4-2 with TRBJ1-1; no reliable D call. CDR1 LGHNA and CDR2 YNFKEQ come from the germline V gene. The CDR3 is made up of 17 amino acids. Deletions cut 5 bases from V and 4 bases from J, with 23 bases between.

This chain joins TRBV27 and TRBJ1-1; 12 bases are shared with TRBD1. The CDR3 runs 16 residues. Trimming cost V 7 bases and J 1 base; bases outside gene matches: 7. The V gene's germline CDR1 is MNHEY and CDR2 SMNVEV (reference sequence). In DNA, the CDR3 is TGTGCCAGCACGGGACAGGGGGCCGGAGGGAACACTGAAGCTTTCTTT. It codes for CASTGQGAGGNTEAFF.

For this clone: In the same sample, other DNA sequences code for this CDR3. The CDR3 DNA is TGTGCCAGCAGCCTGGACAGGAACACTGAAGCTTTCTTT. Its translation is CASSLDRNTEAFF. V is TRBV7-3 and J is TRBJ1-1, with D perhaps TRBD1 (6 bases). In germline, CDR1 is SGHTA, CDR2 FQGTGA. The CDR3 is 13 amino acids. V lost 5 bases and J lost 1, with 8 bases in between. The full variable domain, rest sourced from reference TRBV7-3 and TRBJ1-1, is GAGVSQTPSNKVTEKGKYVELRCDPISGHTALYWYRQSLGQGPEFLIYFQGTGAADDSGLPNDRFFAVRPEGSVSTLKIQRTERGDSAVYLCASSLDRNTEAFFGQGTRLTVV.

V usage is TRBV28 and J usage is TRBJ1-2; D ambiguous. Per the germline V gene, CDR1 is MDHEN and CDR2 is SYDVKM. The CDR3 extends over 14 amino acids. Trimming cost V 2 bases and J 6 bases, with 13 bases left between them. The CDR3: CASSLGREVNGYTF. The CDR3 coding sequence is TGTGCCAGCAGTTTAGGGAGGGAGGTGAATGGCTACACCTTC.

This chain connects TRBV6-5 to TRBJ1-5, with TRBD1 matching 7 bases. This CDR3 region has 14 residues. Germline V gene data show CDR1 as MNHEY and CDR2 as SVGAGI. Germline trimming cut 5 bases from V and 3 bases from J; bases unmatched to any gene: 4. CDR3 coding DNA: TGTGCCAGCAGTCCGACAGGGATCAATCAGCCCCAGCATTTT. It yields the protein CASSPTGINQPQHF.

The chain joins TRBV18 to TRBJ2-3; 8 bases fit TRBD2. V dropped 3 bases and J dropped 11; count of bases not matched to a gene: 4. CDR1 KGHSH and CDR2 LQKENI come from the germline V gene. The CDR3 is made up of 12 amino acids. The CDR3 coding sequence is TGTGCCAGCTCACCCGGTCTAGCGGGGCAGTATTTT. Amino acid sequence: CASSPGLAGQYF.

V gene TRBV6-2 or TRBV6-3 combines with J gene TRBJ2-4; tentatively, D is TRBD2 (6 bases). V was cut by 0 bases and J by 0 bases, with 12 bases left in between. CDR1 and CDR2 from the germline V gene are MNHEY and SVGEGT. This CDR3 contains 17 residues. CDR3 sequence (DNA): TGTGCCAGCAGTTACTCGCGGGGCAGTCTAGCCAAAAACATTCAGTACTTC. As protein: CASSYSRGSLAKNIQYF.

This chain uses TRBV28 with TRBJ1-1; D is ambiguous. The CDR3 is made up of 13 amino acids. V was shortened by 7 bases and J by 10 bases, with 19 bases between the two germline ends. Germline lookup yields CDR1 MDHEN and CDR2 SYDVKM. In DNA, the CDR3 is TGTGCCAGCATCCCACAAAGGCTGACTCGAGCTTTCTTT. Translation: CASIPQRLTRAFF. Based on the CDR3 plus reference TRBV28 and TRBJ1-1, the full variable domain is DVKVTQSSRYLVKRTGEKVFLECVQDMDHENMFWYRQDPGLGLRLIYFSYDVKMKEKGDIPEGYSVSREKKERFSLILESASTNQTSMYLCASIPQRLTRAFFGQGTRLTVV.

This chain uses TRBV5-1 with TRBJ2-5, with D possibly TRBD1 on 6 matching bases. Germline V gene sequence: CDR1 SGHRS, CDR2 YFSETQ. The CDR3 is 17 residues long. V dropped 4 bases and J dropped 1 base, with 20 bases sitting between them. CDR3 coding DNA: TGCGCCAGCAGCGAACAGGGCTGGACGTCGGGCCAAGAGACCCAGTACTTC. Its translation: CASSEQGWTSGQETQYF.

V gene TRBV27 combines with J gene TRBJ2-1; no clear D. V was cut by 6 bases and J by 9 bases, with 18 bases left in between. This CDR3 is built from 14 residues. The V gene's germline CDR1 is MNHEY and CDR2 SMNVEV (reference sequence). This chain's CDR3 is CASSPGSPTSEQFF. The CDR3 bases are TGTGCCAGCAGCCCGGGTTCTCCCACCAGTGAGCAGTTCTTC.

A few counts support this clone. The V gene is TRBV19, the J gene TRBJ2-1; 9 nucleotides match TRBD2. CDR1 LNHDA and CDR2 SQIVND come from the germline V gene (reference sequence). The CDR3 has 17 amino acids. V lost 4 bases and J lost 2; bases outside the gene matches: 9. The CDR3 DNA sequence: TGTGCCAGTAGTACGAGTAGCGGGGGCTCCGCCTACAATGAGCAGTTCTTC. Translation gives CASSTSSGGSAYNEQFF.

The V gene is TRBV20-1, the J gene TRBJ2-7; D remains unclear. The germline V and J ends were trimmed by 3 bases and 2 bases, with 11 bases remaining between them. Germline-derived CDR1 and CDR2 are DFQATT and SNEGSKA (reference sequence). The CDR3 runs 13 residues. The CDR3 DNA sequence: TGCAGTGCTAGTAACGCGGTAACCTACGAGCAGTACTTC. As protein: CSASNAVTYEQYF.

This clone turned up a few times. This rearrangement joins TRBV7-8 to TRBJ2-1, with TRBD2 matching 11 bases. With V trimmed by 5 bases and J by 9 bases, 12 bases remained unmatched. Germline CDR1 is SGHVS and CDR2 is FQNEAQ. The CDR3 is 16 residues long. The CDR3 sequence: CASSDWSLAGGGEQFF. The CDR3 DNA reads TGTGCCAGCAGCGACTGGAGCCTAGCGGGAGGTGGTGAGCAGTTCTTC. The full variable domain, its missing parts supplied by reference TRBV7-8 and TRBJ2-1, is GAGVSQSPRYKVAKRGQDVALRCDPISGHVSLFWYQQALGQGPEFLTYFQNEAQLDKSGLPSDRFFAERPEGSVSTLKIQRTQQEDSAVYLCASSDWSLAGGGEQFFGPGTRLTVL.

This chain uses TRBV2 with TRBJ2-6; D is ambiguous. Trimming cost V 1 base and J 2 bases, with 6 bases left between them. The V gene's germline CDR1 is SNHLY and CDR2 FYNNEI. The CDR3 contains 15 residues. The chain's CDR3 is CASSEETAGANVLTF. CDR3 DNA sequence: TGTGCCAGCAGTGAAGAAACAGCTGGGGCCAACGTCCTGACTTTC.

The chain employs TRBV3-1 (or the pseudogene TRBV3-2) and TRBJ2-1, with TRBD2 as a possible D gene (5 bases). CDR1 is LGHDT and CDR2 is YNNKEL in the germline V gene (reference sequence). This CDR3 region has 15 residues. V was trimmed by 1 base and J by 0 bases, leaving 7 bases between them. The DNA for the CDR3 is TGTGCCAGCAGCCAAGGGAGGAGCTCCTACAATGAGCAGTTCTTC. Encoded protein: CASSQGRSSYNEQFF.

This clone showed up just once. The chain carries TRBV19 and TRBJ2-1; TRBD2 matches 13 bases. Trimming at V came to 6 bases and at J to 12 bases, leaving 5 bases not matched to a gene. This CDR3 is built from 13 residues. Germline assignment: CDR1 LNHDA and CDR2 SQIVND (reference sequence). CDR3 protein: CASSGLAGAVQFF. CDR3 DNA: TGTGCCAGTAGCGGACTAGCGGGAGCCGTGCAGTTCTTC.

This CDR3 reads CASSVGLQGDGSPLHF. In DNA form, the CDR3 reads TGTGCCAGCAGCGTAGGGTTACAGGGTGATGGTTCACCCCTCCACTTT. The V call is TRBV9, the J call TRBJ1-6; TRBD1 is a possible D gene (6 bases). The germline CDR1 and CDR2 sequences are SGDLS and YYNGEE. The CDR3 has 16 amino acids. Trimming took 0 bases from V and 9 from J, leaving 16 bases between them.

The chain employs TRBV15 and TRBJ1-3; a possible D gene is TRBD1 (5 bases). Germline assignment: CDR1 LNHNV and CDR2 YYDKDF (reference sequence). This CDR3 has 16 amino acids. The V and J ends lost 0 bases and 0 bases respectively, with 9 bases between them. Here the CDR3 DNA reads TGTGCCACCAGCAGAGATTCAGGGAACTCTGGAAACACCATATATTTT. Residues: CATSRDSGNSGNTIYF.

CDR3 loop: CAISESLFQGYGYTF. CDR3 sequence (DNA): TGTGCCATCAGTGAGTCGCTGTTCCAGGGCTATGGCTACACCTTC. The chain has TRBV10-3 and TRBJ1-2, with D tentatively TRBD1 (5 bases). Per germline, CDR1 ENHRY and CDR2 SYGVKD. Trimming shortened V by 0 bases and J by 4 bases, and 12 bases separated the two germline ends. The CDR3 has 15 residues.

The chain is built from TRBV6-1 and TRBJ1-3, with a tentative D call TRBD1 (5 bases). The CDR3 loop spans 15 amino acids. Trimming took off 3 bases at V and 5 bases at J, with 14 bases between the two ends. Germline-derived CDR1 and CDR2 are MNHNS and SASEGT. CDR3 nucleotides: TGTGCCAGCAGTGACACAGGACAAAGTAGAAACACCATATATTTT. Translating gives CASSDTGQSRNTIYF.

This chain uses TRBV6-2 or TRBV6-3 with TRBJ1-2; 7 nucleotides line up with TRBD1. The CDR3 totals 15 residues. CDR1 MNHEY and CDR2 SVGEGT come from the germline V gene. V was pared by 0 bases and J by 6 bases, with 7 bases of the junction left unmatched. CDR3 bases: TGTGCCAGCAGTTACTCGACAGGGTTCTCGAATGGCTACACCTTC. Encoded protein: CASSYSTGFSNGYTF.

V is TRBV7-2 and J is TRBJ1-2; D may be TRBD1 (5 bases). The CDR3 is 11 amino acids. Germline values: CDR1 SGHTA, CDR2 FQGNSA. Trimming took off 5 bases at V and 8 bases at J, with 9 bases between the two ends. This chain's CDR3 is CASSQTVGYTF. CDR3 DNA sequence: TGTGCCAGCAGCCAGACAGTAGGCTACACCTTC.

The rearrangement joins TRBV27 to TRBJ2-4, with D maybe TRBD1 (6 bases). Germline values: CDR1 MNHEY, CDR2 SMNVEV (reference sequence). Trimming cost V 1 base and J 2 bases, with 18 bases left between them. The CDR3 totals 18 residues. The CDR3 loop reads CASSLFGPAGVTKNIQYF. The CDR3 nucleotides are TGTGCCAGCAGTTTATTTGGACCCGCAGGGGTGACCAAAAACATTCAGTACTTC.

J is TRBJ2-3 and V is TRBV5-1; 13 bases match TRBD2. J lost 0 bases, V lost 0 bases, and 7 bases had no gene match. The CDR3 totals 19 residues. Germline V CDR1 and CDR2: SGHRS, YFSETQ. The CDR3 region has the DNA TGCGCCAGCAGCTTGGTGGTGGGGACTAGCGGGGATAGCACAGATACGCAGTATTTT. This codes for CASSLVVGTSGDSTDTQYF.